These T cell receptor beta chains were read from a single sample in a study of breast tumors, draining lymph nodes, adjacent tissues. One entry per CDR3 protein results from TCRdb running MiXCR on the multiplex PCR reads. The data hold approximately 100,000 distinct CDR3 sequences, with 21% observed a single time. Sample: axillary lymph node tissue. These receptors originate from a female donor with breast cancer. Some clones in this sample may be carry-over from other donors' samples. Both conserved end residues are part of each CDR3. A D gene is named only where the DNA matches it firmly. Clone size is given as how often the clone was seen (once, few, many) or a class if it is expanded.

size: many; D: .; V: TRBV5-5; J: TRBJ1-6; DNA: TGTGCCAGCAGCGGAGACAGGATAAGAAATTCACCCCTCCACTTT; CDR3: CASSGDRIRNSPLHF
size: many; D: TRBD2; V: TRBV5-6; J: TRBJ2-7; DNA: TGTGCCAGCAGCCCCCCGGGGGGGAGTATCTACGAGCAGTACTTC; CDR3: CASSPPGGSIYEQYF
size: many; D: .; V: TRBV6-1; J: TRBJ2-5; DNA: TGTGCCAGCAGAGCGGGACAGACCTCCCTGGAGACCCAGTACTTC; CDR3: CASRAGQTSLETQYF
size: many; D: .; V: TRBV7-2; J: TRBJ2-3; DNA: TGTGCCAGCAGCTTAGCCCGAGGGACGGGGACAGATACGCAGTATTTT; CDR3: CASSLARGTGTDTQYF
size: many; D: .; V: TRBV9; J: TRBJ1-2; DNA: TGTGCCAGCAGCGTCGCCCGGGACACCTCAGCTGCGGACTATGGCTACACCTTC; CDR3: CASSVARDTSAADYGYTF
size: many; D: .; V: TRBV5-6; J: TRBJ1-2; DNA: TGTGCCAGCAGCTTGGACGGCGGGGGTTACTATGGCTACACCTTC; CDR3: CASSLDGGGYYGYTF
size: many; D: TRBD2; V: TRBV6-6; J: TRBJ2-3; DNA: TGTGCCAGCAGCAGGGGTGATGGGACTAGCGGGAGAGATACGCAGTATTTT; CDR3: CASSRGDGTSGRDTQYF
size: many; D: .; V: TRBV10-3; J: TRBJ2-3; DNA: TGTGCCATCAGGAGGGGCCTGAGCAGTTCAGATACGCAGTATTTT; CDR3: CAIRRGLSSSDTQYF
size: few; D: .; V: TRBV6-5; J: TRBJ2-1; DNA: TGTGCCAGCAGTTACCAGGCAGGGCGCTACTCCTACAATGAGCAGTTCTTC; CDR3: CASSYQAGRYSYNEQFF
size: many; D: .; V: TRBV7-3; J: TRBJ1-6; DNA: TGTGCCAGCAGCTTATGGGGGCTCGATTCACCCCTCCACTTT; CDR3: CASSLWGLDSPLHF
size: many; D: .; V: TRBV7-9; J: TRBJ1-2; DNA: TGTGCCAGCAGCTTAGCTTCCCGGGGCTACACCTTC; CDR3: CASSLASRGYTF
size: many; D: .; V: TRBV27; J: TRBJ2-7; DNA: TGTGCCAGCAGAAAACAGGAATCCTACGAGCAGTACTTC; CDR3: CASRKQESYEQYF
size: many; D: .; V: TRBV7-9; J: TRBJ2-3; DNA: TGTGCCAGCAGCGGAGATCAGGGGGGAGAAGATACGCAGTATTTT; CDR3: CASSGDQGGEDTQYF